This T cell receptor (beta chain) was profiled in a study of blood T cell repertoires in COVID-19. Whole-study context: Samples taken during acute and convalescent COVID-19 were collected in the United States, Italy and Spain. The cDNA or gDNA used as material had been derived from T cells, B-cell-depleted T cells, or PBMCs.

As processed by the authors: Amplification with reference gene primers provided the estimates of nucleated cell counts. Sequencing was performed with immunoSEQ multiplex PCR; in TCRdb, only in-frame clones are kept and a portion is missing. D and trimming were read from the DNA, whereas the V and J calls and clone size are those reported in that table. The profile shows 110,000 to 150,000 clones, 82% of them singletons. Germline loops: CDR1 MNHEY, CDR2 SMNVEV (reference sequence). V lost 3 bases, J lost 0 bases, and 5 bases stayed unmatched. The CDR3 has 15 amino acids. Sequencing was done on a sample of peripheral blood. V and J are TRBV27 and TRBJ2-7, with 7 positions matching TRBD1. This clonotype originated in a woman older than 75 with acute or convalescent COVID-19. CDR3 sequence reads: CASSFGTDASYEQYF. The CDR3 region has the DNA TGTGCCAGCAGTTTTGGGACAGACGCCTCCTACGAGCAGTACTTC.